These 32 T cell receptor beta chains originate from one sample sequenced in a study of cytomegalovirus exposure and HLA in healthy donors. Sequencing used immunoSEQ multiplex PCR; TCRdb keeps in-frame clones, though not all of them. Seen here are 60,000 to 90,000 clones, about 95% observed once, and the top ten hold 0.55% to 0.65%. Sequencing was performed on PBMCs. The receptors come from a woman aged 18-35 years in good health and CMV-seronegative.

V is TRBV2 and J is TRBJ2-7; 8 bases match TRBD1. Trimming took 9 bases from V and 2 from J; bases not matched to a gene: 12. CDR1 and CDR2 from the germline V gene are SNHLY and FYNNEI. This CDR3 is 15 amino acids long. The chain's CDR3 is CASIPKDRATYEQYF. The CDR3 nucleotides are TGTGCCAGTATCCCCAAGGACAGGGCCACCTACGAGCAGTACTTC.

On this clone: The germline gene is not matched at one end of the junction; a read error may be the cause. CDR3 sequence reads: CASSLVETNEQFF. The CDR3 DNA is TGTGCTAGCAGCTTAGTAGAGACAAATGAGCAGTTCTTC. The J gene is TRBJ2-1, the V gene TRBV7-7; D is uncertain. Looked up from germline, CDR1 is SSHAT and CDR2 is FNYEAQ (reference sequence). The CDR3 runs 13 residues.

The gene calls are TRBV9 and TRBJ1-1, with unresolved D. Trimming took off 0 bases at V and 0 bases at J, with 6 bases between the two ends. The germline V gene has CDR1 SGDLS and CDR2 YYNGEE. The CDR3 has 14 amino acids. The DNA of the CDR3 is TGTGCCAGCAGCGTAGCACAGATGAACACTGAAGCTTTCTTT. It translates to CASSVAQMNTEAFF. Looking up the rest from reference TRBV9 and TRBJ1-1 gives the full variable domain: DSGVTQTPKHLITATGQRVTLRCSPRSGDLSVYWYQQSLDQGLQFLIQYYNGEERAKGNILERFSAQQFPDLHSELNLSSLELGDSALYFCASSVAQMNTEAFFGQGTRLTVV.

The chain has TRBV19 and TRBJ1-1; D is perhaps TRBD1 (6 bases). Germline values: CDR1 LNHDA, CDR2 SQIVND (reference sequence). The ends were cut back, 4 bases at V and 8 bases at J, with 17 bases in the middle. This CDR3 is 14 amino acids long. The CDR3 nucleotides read TGTGCCAGTAGTACCCTTACGGCAGGGGTGGAAGCTTTCTTT. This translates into CASSTLTAGVEAFF.

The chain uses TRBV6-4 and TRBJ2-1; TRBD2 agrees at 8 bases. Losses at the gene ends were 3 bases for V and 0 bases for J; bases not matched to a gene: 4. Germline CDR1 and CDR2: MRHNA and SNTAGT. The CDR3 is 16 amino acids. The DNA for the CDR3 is TGTGCCAGCAGTGAGGCCGGGACTAGCTCCTACAATGAGCAGTTCTTC. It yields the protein CASSEAGTSSYNEQFF.

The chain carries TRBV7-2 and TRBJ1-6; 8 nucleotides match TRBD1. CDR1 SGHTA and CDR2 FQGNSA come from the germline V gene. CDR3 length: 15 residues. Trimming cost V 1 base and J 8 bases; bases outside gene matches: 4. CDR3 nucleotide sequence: TGTGCCAGCAGCTTAGGACAGGGGTGGGATTCACCCCTCCACTTT. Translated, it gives CASSLGQGWDSPLHF.

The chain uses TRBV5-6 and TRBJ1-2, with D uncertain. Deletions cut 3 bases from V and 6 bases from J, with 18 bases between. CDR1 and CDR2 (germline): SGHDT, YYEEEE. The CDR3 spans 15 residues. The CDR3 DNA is TGTGCCAGCAGCTCTATGATAGACACGCAGGATGGCTACACCTTC. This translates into CASSSMIDTQDGYTF.

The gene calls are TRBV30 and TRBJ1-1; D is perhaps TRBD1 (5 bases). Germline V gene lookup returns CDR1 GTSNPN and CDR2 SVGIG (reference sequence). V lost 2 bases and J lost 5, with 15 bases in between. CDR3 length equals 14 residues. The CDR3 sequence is CAWSPSGGGTEAFF. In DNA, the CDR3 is TGTGCCTGGAGTCCGAGTGGGGGGGGGACTGAAGCTTTCTTT.

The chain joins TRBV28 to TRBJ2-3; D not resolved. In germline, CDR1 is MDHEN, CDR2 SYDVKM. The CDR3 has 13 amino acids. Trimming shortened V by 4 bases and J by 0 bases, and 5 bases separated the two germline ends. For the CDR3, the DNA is TGTGCCAGCAGTTCCGGGAGCACAGATACGCAGTATTTT. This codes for CASSSGSTDTQYF.

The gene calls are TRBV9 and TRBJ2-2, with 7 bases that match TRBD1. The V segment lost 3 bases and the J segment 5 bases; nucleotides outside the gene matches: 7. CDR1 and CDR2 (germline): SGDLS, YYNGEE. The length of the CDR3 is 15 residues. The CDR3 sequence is CASSGRNRGTGELFF. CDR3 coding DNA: TGTGCCAGCAGCGGAAGGAACAGGGGAACCGGGGAGCTGTTTTTT.

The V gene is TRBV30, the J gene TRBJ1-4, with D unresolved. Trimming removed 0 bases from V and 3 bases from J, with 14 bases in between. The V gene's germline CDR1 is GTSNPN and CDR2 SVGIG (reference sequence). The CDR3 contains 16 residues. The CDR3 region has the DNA TGTGCCTGGAGTGTTTGGCCTGAGGCCTCTAATGAAAAACTGTTTTTT. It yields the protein CAWSVWPEASNEKLFF.

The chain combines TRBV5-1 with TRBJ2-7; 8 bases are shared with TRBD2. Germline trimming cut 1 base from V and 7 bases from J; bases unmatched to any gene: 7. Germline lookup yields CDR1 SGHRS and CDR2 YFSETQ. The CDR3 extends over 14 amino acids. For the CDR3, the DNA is TGCGCCAGCAGCTTGCATGTGCCGGGGGGGGAGCAGTACTTC. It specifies CASSLHVPGGEQYF. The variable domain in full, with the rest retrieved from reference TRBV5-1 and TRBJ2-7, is KAGVTQTPRYLIKTRGQQVTLSCSPISGHRSVSWYQQTPGQGLQFLFEYFSETQRNKGNFPGRFSGRQFSNSRSEMNVSTLELGDSALYLCASSLHVPGGEQYFGPGTRLTVT.

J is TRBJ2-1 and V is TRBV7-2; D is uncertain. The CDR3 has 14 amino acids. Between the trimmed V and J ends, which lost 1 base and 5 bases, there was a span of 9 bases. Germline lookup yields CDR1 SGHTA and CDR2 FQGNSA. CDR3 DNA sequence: TGTGCCAGCAGCTTAGAGATGGGCCACAATGAGCAGTTCTTC. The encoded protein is CASSLEMGHNEQFF.

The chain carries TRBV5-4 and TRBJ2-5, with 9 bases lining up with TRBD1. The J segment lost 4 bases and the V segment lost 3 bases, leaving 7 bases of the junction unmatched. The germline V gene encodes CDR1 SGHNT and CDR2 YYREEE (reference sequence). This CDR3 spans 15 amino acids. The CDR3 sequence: CASSSGTGTGETQYF. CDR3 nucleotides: TGTGCCAGCAGCTCCGGGACAGGGACGGGAGAGACCCAGTACTTC.

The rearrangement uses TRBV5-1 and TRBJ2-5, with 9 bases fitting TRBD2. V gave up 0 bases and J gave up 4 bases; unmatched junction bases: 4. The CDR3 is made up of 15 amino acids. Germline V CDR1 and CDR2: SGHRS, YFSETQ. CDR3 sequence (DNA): TGCGCCAGCAGCTTGGCTAGCGGGGTGGGAGAGACCCAGTACTTC. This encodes CASSLASGVGETQYF.

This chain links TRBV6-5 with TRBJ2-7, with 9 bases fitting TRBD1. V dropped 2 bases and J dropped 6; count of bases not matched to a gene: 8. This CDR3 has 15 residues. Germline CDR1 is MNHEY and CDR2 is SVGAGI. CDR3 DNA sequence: TGTGCCAGCAGTTACGGCCGGGACAGGGTTCTCGAGCAGTACTTC. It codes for CASSYGRDRVLEQYF.

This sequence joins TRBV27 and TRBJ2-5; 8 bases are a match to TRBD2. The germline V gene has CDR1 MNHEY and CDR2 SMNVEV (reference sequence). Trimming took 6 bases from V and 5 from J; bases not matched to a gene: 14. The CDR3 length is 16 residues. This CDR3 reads CASSQNGLAWGETQYF. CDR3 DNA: TGTGCCAGCAGCCAAAACGGACTAGCCTGGGGGGAGACCCAGTACTTC.

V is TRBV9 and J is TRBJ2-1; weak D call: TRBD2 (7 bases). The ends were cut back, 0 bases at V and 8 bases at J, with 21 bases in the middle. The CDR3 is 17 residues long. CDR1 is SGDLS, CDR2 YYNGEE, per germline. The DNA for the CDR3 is TGTGCCAGCAGCGTAGGAAATTCGAGGGGGGGCCTCGATGAGCAGTTCTTC. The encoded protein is CASSVGNSRGGLDEQFF. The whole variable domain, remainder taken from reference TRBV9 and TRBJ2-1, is DSGVTQTPKHLITATGQRVTLRCSPRSGDLSVYWYQQSLDQGLQFLIQYYNGEERAKGNILERFSAQQFPDLHSELNLSSLELGDSALYFCASSVGNSRGGLDEQFFGPGTRLTVL.

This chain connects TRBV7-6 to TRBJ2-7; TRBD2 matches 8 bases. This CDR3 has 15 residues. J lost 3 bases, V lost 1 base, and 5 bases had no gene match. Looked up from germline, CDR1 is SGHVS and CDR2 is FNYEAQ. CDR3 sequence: CASSLGSGEIYEQYF. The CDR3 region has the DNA TGTGCCAGCAGCTTAGGTAGCGGGGAAATCTACGAGCAGTACTTC.

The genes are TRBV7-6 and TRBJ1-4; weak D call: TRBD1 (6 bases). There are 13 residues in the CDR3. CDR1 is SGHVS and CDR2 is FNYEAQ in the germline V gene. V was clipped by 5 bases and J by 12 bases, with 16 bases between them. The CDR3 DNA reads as TGTGCCAGCAGCGGTTCGACAGGAGGTCAACTGTTTTTT. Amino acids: CASSGSTGGQLFF. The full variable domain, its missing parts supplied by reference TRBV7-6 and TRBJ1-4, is GAGVSQSPRYKVTKRGQDVALRCDPISGHVSLYWYRQALGQGPEFLTYFNYEAQQDKSGLPNDRFSAERPEGSISTLTIQRTEQRDSAMYRCASSGSTGGQLFFGSGTQLSVL.

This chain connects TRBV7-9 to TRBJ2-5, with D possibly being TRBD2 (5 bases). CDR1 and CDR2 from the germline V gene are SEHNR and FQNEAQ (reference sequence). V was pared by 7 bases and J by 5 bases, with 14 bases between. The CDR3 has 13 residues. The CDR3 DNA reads TGTGCCAGCACCCCACGGGGTAGCGAGACCCAGTACTTC. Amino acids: CASTPRGSETQYF.

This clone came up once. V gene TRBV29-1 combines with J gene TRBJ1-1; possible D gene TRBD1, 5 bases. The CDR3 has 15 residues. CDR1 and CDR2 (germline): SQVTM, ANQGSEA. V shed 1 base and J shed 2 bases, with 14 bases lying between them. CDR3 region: CSVEGPGGKNTEAFF. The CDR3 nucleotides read TGCAGCGTTGAAGGCCCCGGGGGGAAAAACACTGAAGCTTTCTTT.

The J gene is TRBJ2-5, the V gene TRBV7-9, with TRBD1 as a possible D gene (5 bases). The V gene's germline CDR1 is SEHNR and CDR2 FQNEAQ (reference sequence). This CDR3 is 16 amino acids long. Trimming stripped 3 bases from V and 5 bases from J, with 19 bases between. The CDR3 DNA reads TGTGCCAGCAGCTTTGGAACTCCAGGGCTTGGGGAGACCCAGTACTTC. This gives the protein CASSFGTPGLGETQYF. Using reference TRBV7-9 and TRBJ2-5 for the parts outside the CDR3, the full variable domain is DTGVSQNPRHKITKRGQNVTFRCDPISEHNRLYWYRQTLGQGPEFLTYFQNEAQLEKSRLLSDRFSAERPKGSFSTLEIQRTEQGDSAMYLCASSFGTPGLGETQYFGPGTRLLVL.

CDR3 coding DNA: TGTGCCAGCACAGAAGCTTTCTTT. The encoded protein is CASTEAFF. V is TRBV7-9 and J is TRBJ1-1, with D unresolved. Trimming took 7 bases from V and 8 from J, leaving 2 bases between them. CDR1 and CDR2 from the germline V gene are SEHNR and FQNEAQ (reference sequence). CDR3 length equals 8 residues.

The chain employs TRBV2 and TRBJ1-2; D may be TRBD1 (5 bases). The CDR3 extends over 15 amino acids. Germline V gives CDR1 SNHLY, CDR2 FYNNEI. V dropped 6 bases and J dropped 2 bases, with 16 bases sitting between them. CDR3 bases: TGTGCCAGCAGCCGATCCGGGAGACAGAACTATGGCTACACCTTC. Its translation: CASSRSGRQNYGYTF. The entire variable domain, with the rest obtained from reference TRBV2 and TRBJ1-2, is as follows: EPEVTQTPSHQVTQMGQEVILRCVPISNHLYFYWYRQILGQKVEFLVSFYNNEISEKSEIFDDQFSVERPDGSNFTLKIRSTKLEDSAMYFCASSRSGRQNYGYTFGSGTRLTVV.

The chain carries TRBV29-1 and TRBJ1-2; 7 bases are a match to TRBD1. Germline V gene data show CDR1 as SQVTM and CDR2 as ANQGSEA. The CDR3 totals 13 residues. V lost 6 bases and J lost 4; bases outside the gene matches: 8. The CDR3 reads CSVLTGYAYGYTF. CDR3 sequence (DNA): TGCAGCGTGCTGACAGGGTATGCCTATGGCTACACCTTC.

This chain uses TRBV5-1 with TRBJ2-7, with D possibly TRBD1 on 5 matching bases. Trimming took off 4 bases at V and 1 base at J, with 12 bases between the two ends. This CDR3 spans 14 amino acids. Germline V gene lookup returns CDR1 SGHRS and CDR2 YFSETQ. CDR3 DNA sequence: TGCGCCAGCAGCCTTGCCGCAGGGTCCTACGAGCAGTACTTC. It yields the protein CASSLAAGSYEQYF.

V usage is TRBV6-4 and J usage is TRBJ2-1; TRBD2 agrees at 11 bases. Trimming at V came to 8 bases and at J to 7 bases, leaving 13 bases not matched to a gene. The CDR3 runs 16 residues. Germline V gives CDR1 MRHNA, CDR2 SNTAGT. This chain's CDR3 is CASLRRGGLAENEQFF. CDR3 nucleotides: TGTGCCAGCTTAAGAAGGGGGGGACTAGCGGAAAATGAGCAGTTCTTC.

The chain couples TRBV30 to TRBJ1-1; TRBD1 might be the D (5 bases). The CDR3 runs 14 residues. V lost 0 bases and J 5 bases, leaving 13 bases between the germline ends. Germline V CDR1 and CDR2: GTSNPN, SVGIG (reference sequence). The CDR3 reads CAWSVSGGGTEAFF. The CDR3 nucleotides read TGTGCCTGGAGTGTATCGGGGGGAGGAACTGAAGCTTTCTTT.

The CDR3 sequence: CASSPIRRQKGGTDTQYF. Here the CDR3 DNA reads TGTGCCAGCAGCCCTATCAGGAGGCAAAAGGGGGGCACAGATACGCAGTATTTT. The chain carries TRBV7-2 and TRBJ2-3, with D perhaps TRBD1 (6 bases). This CDR3 spans 18 amino acids. The V end was cut by 5 bases, the J end by 1 base, with 22 bases between. Germline V gives CDR1 SGHTA, CDR2 FQGNSA.

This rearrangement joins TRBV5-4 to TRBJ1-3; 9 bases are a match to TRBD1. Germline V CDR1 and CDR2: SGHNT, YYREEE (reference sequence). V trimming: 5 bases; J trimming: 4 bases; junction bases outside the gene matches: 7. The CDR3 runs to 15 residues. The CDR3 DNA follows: TGTGCCAGCAGAAAACAGGGGGCGACGGGAAACACCATATATTTT. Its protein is CASRKQGATGNTIYF. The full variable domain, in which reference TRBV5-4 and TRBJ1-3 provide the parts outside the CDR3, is ETGVTQSPTHLIKTRGQQVTLRCSSQSGHNTVSWYQQALGQGPQFIFQYYREEENGRGNFPPRFSGLQFPNYSSELNVNALELDDSALYLCASRKQGATGNTIYFGEGSWLTVV.

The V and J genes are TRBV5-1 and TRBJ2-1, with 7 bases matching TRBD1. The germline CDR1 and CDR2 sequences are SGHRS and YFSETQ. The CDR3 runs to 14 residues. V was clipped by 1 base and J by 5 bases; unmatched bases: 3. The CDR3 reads CASSLRGPDNEQFF. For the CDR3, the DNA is TGCGCCAGCAGCTTGAGGGGGCCTGACAATGAGCAGTTCTTC. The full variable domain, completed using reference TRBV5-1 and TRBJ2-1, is KAGVTQTPRYLIKTRGQQVTLSCSPISGHRSVSWYQQTPGQGLQFLFEYFSETQRNKGNFPGRFSGRQFSNSRSEMNVSTLELGDSALYLCASSLRGPDNEQFFGPGTRLTVL.